A selection of T cell receptor beta chains follows, all from one sample in a study of blood T cell repertoires in COVID-19. The protocol was immunoSEQ multiplex PCR, while the TCRdb copy is restricted to in-frame clones and leaves out a portion. In the table there are approximately 150,000 clones, approximately 88% of which are singletons. Sequenced: PBMCs or T cells enriched from blood (not recorded which). The source is an older man who had been exposed to COVID-19. Both conserved end residues are trimmed from each CDR3.

J,V,CDR3
TRBJ2-7,TRBV18,ASSPIGTLYEQY
TRBJ2-1,TRBV24-1,ATSDLEPSGNRDEQF
TRBJ2-1,TRBV19,ASSIERPLAYNEQF
TRBJ2-5,TRBV27,ATISGRQETQY
TRBJ1-1,TRBV6-4,ASSDSPGMNTEAF
TRBJ2-1,TRBV27,ASSVRTSEYNEQF
TRBJ2-2,TRBV6-5,ASRTGGASAGELF
TRBJ2-2,TRBV14,ASSYGGQLLTGELF
TRBJ2-7,TRBV4-3,ASSQSASGNYEQY
TRBJ1-5,TRBV19,ASSMGTGAQPQH
TRBJ2-2,TRBV4-3,ASSQDGTGNTGELF
TRBJ1-5,TRBV19,ASSKPQGLNQPQH
TRBJ1-2,TRBV6-2/TRBV6-3,ASSYSGRDSYGYT
TRBJ2-7,TRBV7-2,ASSPLESYEQY
TRBJ2-2,TRBV4-2,ASSQKHTNTGELF
TRBJ1-1,TRBV5-4,ASSPRDRGLRTEAF
TRBJ2-7,TRBV4-2,ASSQDREGSYEQY
TRBJ1-6,TRBV27,ASRSGTVGSPLH
TRBJ1-2,TRBV2,ASRQTGVGGYT
TRBJ1-1,TRBV7-9,ASSLGQSNTEAF
TRBJ2-7,TRBV27,ASSSHPSGGYEQY
TRBJ2-2,TRBV6-5,ASRVNSNTGELF
TRBJ1-1,TRBV7-9,ASSFKQGITEAF
TRBJ1-3,TRBV30,AWSPNRGSSGNTIY
TRBJ1-1,TRBV18,ASSPGHLNTEAF
TRBJ2-1,TRBV6-2/TRBV6-3,ASSLNNEQF
TRBJ2-7,TRBV6-5,ASSTGVRRLHEQY
TRBJ2-1,TRBV13,ASSLAGDYNEQF
TRBJ2-1,TRBV6-2/TRBV6-3,ASNPMVGANEQF
TRBJ2-1,TRBV19,ASSNTGGNNEQF
TRBJ2-1,TRBV5-4,ASMEGPGNEQF
TRBJ2-2,TRBV6-1,ASRTQGKNTGELF
TRBJ1-1,TRBV5-6,ASSSDSYAEAF
TRBJ1-2,TRBV28,ASSLTMGREGSYGYT
TRBJ1-2,TRBV11-2,ASSLDLFPTNYGYT
TRBJ2-2,TRBV2,ASSEARQANTGELF
TRBJ2-7,TRBV6-5,ASSSIFGTGIYEQY
TRBJ2-6,TRBV7-2,ASSSSPGTGYGANVLT
TRBJ1-1,TRBV28,ASSFWGRAPNTEAF
TRBJ1-6,TRBV29-1,SASTGGNSPLH
TRBJ2-1,TRBV29-1,SVEDPRADEQF
TRBJ2-7,TRBV20-1,SASGSSGQSSYEQY